This entry features one T cell receptor beta chain sequence. Its antigen is currently unknown. The data stem from a study of T cells after yellow fever vaccination. Overall study findings and caveats: Researchers noted that a small share of clonotypes showed up in both CD4 and CD8 compartments. Reappearance after the booster was observed for most primary-vaccination clones (96% CD4, about 90% CD8). One caveat is that FACS-sorted repertoires could contain abundant clonotypes contaminating from the bulk population.

The authors made TCR cDNA by 5'RACE template switching, adding a universal primer site and UMIs. TCRdb processed the 5' RACE reads anew with MiXCR; each CDR3 protein has one entry. The data show some 560,000 distinct CDR3 sequences, around 16% seen once. The junction had 10 bases not matched to a gene; V was cut back by 0 bases and J by 7 bases. Germline V gives CDR1 SGHRS, CDR2 YFSETQ. This CDR3 spans 16 amino acids. This TCR came from a man aged 18 to 30 who received the YFV17D yellow fever vaccine. The V gene is TRBV5-1, the J gene TRBJ1-3, with TRBD1 matching 7 bases. The input for sequencing was PBMCs, taken around 5 days after the first yellow fever vaccination. The CDR3 region has the DNA TGCGCCAGCAGCTTGGGCCCGGGACAGAAAAGGAACACCATATATTTT. This codes for CASSLGPGQKRNTIYF.